The rows below give T cell receptor beta chains drawn from one sample of a study of CD8+CD57+ T cells in acquired aplastic anemia. A single record per CDR3 protein comes from TCRdb applying MiXCR to the reads. This sample has approximately 220,000 distinct CDR3 sequences, with approximately 45% found just once. What was sequenced was sorted CD4+, CD8+, or CD8+CD57+ T cells (not recorded which) from PBMCs. These receptors originate from a human donor with aplastic anemia. CDR3s leave out the opening cysteine and the closing phenylalanine or tryptophan.

J,V,CDR3
TRBJ1-5,TRBV19,ASSLTVSNQPQH
TRBJ2-1,TRBV5-4,ASSWDSGGDEQF
TRBJ1-4,TRBV19,ASMHWPDEKLF
TRBJ1-2,TRBV7-9,ASSLGDSDYT
TRBJ2-1,TRBV7-9,ASSLHPRAGNIYNEQF
TRBJ2-5,TRBV15,ATSRDRIGTVLKY
TRBJ2-7,TRBV6-5,ASSEVSQQSYEQC
TRBJ1-5,TRBV10-2,ASSEGGNQPQH
TRBJ1-6,TRBV2,ASSLRETGGNSPLH
TRBJ2-7,TRBV30,AWQGGTNEQY
TRBJ1-2,TRBV5-4,ASSVPGQGAFNYGYT
TRBJ1-2,TRBV24-1,ATSDSLTVNYGYT
TRBJ2-3,TRBV6-4,ASRDFPTDSTDTQY
TRBJ2-7,TRBV6-2/TRBV6-3,ASSQRGRHEQY
TRBJ1-1,TRBV29-1,SGQPVPLAEAF
TRBJ2-3,TRBV20-1,SAREEGTQY
TRBJ2-7,TRBV19,ASSRGTSGSTEQY
TRBJ1-1,TRBV7-2,ASSFSALNTEAF
TRBJ1-1,TRBV30,AWSPMTEAF